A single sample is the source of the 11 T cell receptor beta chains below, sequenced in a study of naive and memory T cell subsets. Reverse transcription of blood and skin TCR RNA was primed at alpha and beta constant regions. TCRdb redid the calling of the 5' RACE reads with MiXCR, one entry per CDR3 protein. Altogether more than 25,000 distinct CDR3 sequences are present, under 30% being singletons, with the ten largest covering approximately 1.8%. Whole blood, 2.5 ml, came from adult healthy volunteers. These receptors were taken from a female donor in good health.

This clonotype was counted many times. CDR3 DNA: TGCAGTGCTAGGTATTTCCGAGACAAAAACATTCAGTACTTC. This translates into CSARYFRDKNIQYF. The chain couples TRBV20-1 to TRBJ2-4; D gene ambiguous. CDR3 length: 14 amino acids. The V gene lost 3 bases and the J gene lost 3 bases, with 12 bases spanning the gap. CDR1 DFQATT and CDR2 SNEGSKA come from the germline V gene (reference sequence).

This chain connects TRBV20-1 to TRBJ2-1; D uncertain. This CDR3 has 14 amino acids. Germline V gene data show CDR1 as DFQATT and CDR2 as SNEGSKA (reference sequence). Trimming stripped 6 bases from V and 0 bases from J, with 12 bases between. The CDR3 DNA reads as TGCAGTGCCAACCCCTCTAGCTCCTACAATGAGCAGTTCTTC. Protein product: CSANPSSSYNEQFF.

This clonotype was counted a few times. The CDR3 nucleotides read TGCAGTGCTAGATGGGGGGAGGAGACCCAGTACTTC. This sequence encodes CSARWGEETQYF. The chain combines TRBV20-1 with TRBJ2-5, with TRBD2 as a possible D gene (6 bases). The CDR3 spans 12 residues. Germline V gene sequence: CDR1 DFQATT, CDR2 SNEGSKA (reference sequence). V lost 2 bases, J lost 5 bases, and 9 bases lay in between.

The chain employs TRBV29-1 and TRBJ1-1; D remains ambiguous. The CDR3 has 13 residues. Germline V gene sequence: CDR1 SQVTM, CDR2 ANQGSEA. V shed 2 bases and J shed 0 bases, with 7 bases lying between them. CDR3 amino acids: CSVERRMNTEAFF. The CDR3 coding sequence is TGCAGCGTTGAACGGCGGATGAACACTGAAGCTTTCTTT.

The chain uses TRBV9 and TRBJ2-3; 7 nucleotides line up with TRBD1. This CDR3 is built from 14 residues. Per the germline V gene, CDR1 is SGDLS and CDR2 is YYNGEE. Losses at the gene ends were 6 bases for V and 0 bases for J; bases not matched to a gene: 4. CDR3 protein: CASKGGLSTDTQYF. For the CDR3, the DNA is TGTGCCAGCAAAGGGGGCTTGAGCACAGATACGCAGTATTTT.

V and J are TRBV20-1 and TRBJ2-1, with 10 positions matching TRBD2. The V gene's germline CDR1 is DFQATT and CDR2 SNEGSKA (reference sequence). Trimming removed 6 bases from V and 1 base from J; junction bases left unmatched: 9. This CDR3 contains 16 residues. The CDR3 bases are TGCAGTGCCCAATCTAGCGGGGGATTATCCTACAATGAGCAGTTCTTC. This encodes CSAQSSGGLSYNEQFF.

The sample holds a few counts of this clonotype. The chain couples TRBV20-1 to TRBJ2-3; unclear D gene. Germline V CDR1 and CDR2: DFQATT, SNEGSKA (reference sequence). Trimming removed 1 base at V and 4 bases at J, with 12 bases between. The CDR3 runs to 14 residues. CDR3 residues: CSARGSYEADTQYF. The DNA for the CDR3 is TGCAGTGCTAGAGGTTCGTATGAGGCAGATACGCAGTATTTT.

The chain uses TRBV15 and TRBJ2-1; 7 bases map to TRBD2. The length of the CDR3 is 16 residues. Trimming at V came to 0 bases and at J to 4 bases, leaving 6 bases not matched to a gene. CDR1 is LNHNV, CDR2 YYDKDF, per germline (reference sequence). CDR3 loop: CATSRDPSGSYNEQFF. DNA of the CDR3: TGTGCCACCAGCAGAGATCCTAGCGGCTCGTACAATGAGCAGTTCTTC.

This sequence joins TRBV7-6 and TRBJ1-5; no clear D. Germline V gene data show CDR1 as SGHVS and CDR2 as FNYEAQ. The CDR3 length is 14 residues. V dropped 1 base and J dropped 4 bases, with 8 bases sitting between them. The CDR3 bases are TGTGCCAGCAGCTTAGTGGCGGAGAATCAGCCCCAGCATTTT. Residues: CASSLVAENQPQHF.

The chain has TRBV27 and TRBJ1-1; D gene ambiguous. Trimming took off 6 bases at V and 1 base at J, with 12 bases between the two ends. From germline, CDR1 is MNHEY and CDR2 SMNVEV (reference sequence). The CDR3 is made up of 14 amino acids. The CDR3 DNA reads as TGTGCCAGCAGCAGAGGACCAGGGAACACTGAAGCTTTCTTT. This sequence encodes CASSRGPGNTEAFF.

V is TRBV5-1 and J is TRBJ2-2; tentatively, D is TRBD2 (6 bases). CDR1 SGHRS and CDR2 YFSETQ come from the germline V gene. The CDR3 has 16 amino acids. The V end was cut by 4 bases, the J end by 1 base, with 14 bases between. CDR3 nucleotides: TGCGCCAGCAGCCCCAAGGTTAGCGGGAACACCGGGGAGCTGTTTTTT. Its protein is CASSPKVSGNTGELFF. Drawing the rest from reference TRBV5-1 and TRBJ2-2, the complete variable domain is KAGVTQTPRYLIKTRGQQVTLSCSPISGHRSVSWYQQTPGQGLQFLFEYFSETQRNKGNFPGRFSGRQFSNSRSEMNVSTLELGDSALYLCASSPKVSGNTGELFFGEGSRLTVL.